This is a list of T cell receptor beta chains from one sample in a study of somatic mutations in cytotoxic T cells in rheumatoid arthritis. Clones were read by immunoSEQ multiplex PCR, and TCRdb kept only the in-frame ones, dropping some. This table has approximately 17,000 clones, around three quarters appearing once. Sequencing input: CD8+ T cells sorted from blood. These receptors were obtained from an adult with rheumatoid arthritis. Both conserved end residues are part of each CDR3. Each record gives: clone size, V gene, J gene, D gene, CDR3 protein, CDR3 DNA. A D gene is named only where the DNA matches it firmly. Clone size is stated in some rows and not others, as once, few, many or a class when expanded.

.	TRBV2	TRBJ2-7	TRBD1	CASSPGGQDYEQYF	TGTGCCAGCAGTCCTGGCGGACAGGACTACGAGCAGTACTTC
.	TRBV27	TRBJ1-5	.	CASSYRWRSGEPQHF	TGTGCCAGCAGCTATAGGTGGAGGTCGGGGGAGCCCCAGCATTTT
.	TRBV7-9	TRBJ2-1	.	CASSFLTSTNEQFF	TGTGCCAGCAGCTTCCTGACTTCGACCAATGAGCAGTTCTTC
.	TRBV7-6	TRBJ1-1	.	CASSLGPGNTEAFF	TGTGCCAGCAGCTTAGGCCCGGGGAACACTGAAGCTTTCTTT
.	TRBV15	TRBJ1-6	TRBD1	CATSADRVRYSPLHF	TGTGCCACCAGCGCCGACAGGGTACGATATTCACCCCTCCACTTT
once	TRBV5-1	TRBJ2-1	.	CASSLGGPLNYNEQFF	TGCGCCAGCAGCTTAGGCGGGCCCCTGAACTACAATGAGCAGTTCTTC
.	TRBV6-1	TRBJ2-7	.	CASSVGRLTSYEQYF	TGTGCCAGCAGTGTTGGCAGACTAACCTCCTACGAGCAGTACTTC
once	TRBV27	TRBJ2-7	.	CASSPQGYEQYF	TGTGCCAGCAGTCCGCAGGGATACGAGCAGTACTTC
.	TRBV7-3	TRBJ2-3	.	CASSFSPDLTDTQYF	TGTGCCAGCAGCTTCTCCCCGGACTTGACAGATACGCAGTATTTT
.	TRBV10-1	TRBJ1-1	.	CASSNGKTEAFF	TGCGCCAGCAGTAACGGAAAGACTGAAGCTTTCTTT
once	TRBV7-6	TRBJ2-1	.	CASSQGGGNEQFF	TGTGCCAGCAGCCAGGGTGGGGGGAATGAGCAGTTCTTC
.	TRBV5-5	TRBJ2-7	TRBD1	CASRAGQGDYEQYF	TGTGCCAGCAGAGCGGGACAGGGTGACTACGAGCAGTACTTC
once	TRBV30	TRBJ2-7	.	CAWGERAGDYRSYEQYF	TGTGCCTGGGGGGAGAGGGCAGGGGACTATCGCTCCTACGAGCAGTACTTC
once	TRBV27	TRBJ2-3	TRBD2	CASSKVAGLEDTQYF	TGTGCCAGCAGTAAAGTAGCGGGGTTAGAAGATACGCAGTATTTT
.	TRBV6-1	TRBJ2-7	TRBD1	CASSEWTGGNYEQYF	TGTGCCAGCAGTGAGTGGACAGGGGGCAATTACGAGCAGTACTTC
.	TRBV30	TRBJ2-7	TRBD2	CAWSFASGGYEQYF	TGTGCCTGGAGTTTTGCTAGCGGGGGTTACGAGCAGTACTTC
.	TRBV27	TRBJ2-7	.	CASSPRPMYEQYF	TGTGCCAGCAGTCCCCGCCCGATGTACGAGCAGTACTTC
.	TRBV6-5	TRBJ2-3	.	CASSHTHPTPDSQYF	TGTGCCAGCAGCCACACCCATCCGACACCCGATTCGCAGTATTTT
once	TRBV11-2	TRBJ1-2	.	CASSLRAGDGYTF	TGTGCCAGCAGCTTAAGGGCAGGGGATGGCTACACCTTC
.	TRBV2	TRBJ1-1	TRBD1	CASSDRGLWTEAFF	TGTGCCAGCAGTGACAGGGGGCTTTGGACTGAAGCTTTCTTT
once	TRBV29-1	TRBJ1-2	TRBD1	CSAGTGEDYGYTF	TGCAGCGCCGGGACAGGGGAAGACTATGGCTACACCTTC
.	TRBV9	TRBJ1-2	.	CASSSGWGGYGYTF	TGTGCCAGCAGCTCTGGCTGGGGCGGGTATGGCTACACCTTC
.	TRBV4-1	TRBJ1-3	.	CASSTVGIQSSGNTIYF	TGCGCCAGCAGCACAGTCGGGATCCAATCTTCTGGAAACACCATATATTTT
large	TRBV7-8	TRBJ1-1	TRBD1	CASSSHPGTAMNTEAFF	TGTGCCAGCAGCTCACATCCTGGGACAGCCATGAACACTGAAGCTTTCTTT
few	TRBV4-1	TRBJ2-7	.	CASSQDETYEQYF	TGCGCCAGCAGCCAAGATGAGACCTACGAGCAGTACTTC
once	TRBV2	TRBJ2-3	.	CASSEEDGDTLTDTQYF	TGTGCCAGCAGTGAAGAAGACGGGGATACGCTCACAGATACGCAGTATTTT
.	TRBV2	TRBJ2-3	.	CASRSTDTQYF	TGTGCCAGCAGAAGCACAGATACGCAGTATTTT
.	TRBV13	TRBJ2-5	.	CASSFVGREQYF	TGTGCCAGCAGCTTTGTGGGCCGGGAGCAGTACTTC
.	TRBV19	TRBJ1-2	.	CASSPAARQHAFYGYTF	TGTGCCAGTAGTCCCGCGGCCAGGCAGCACGCATTCTATGGCTACACCTTC